A selection of T cell receptor beta chains follows, all from one sample in a study of cytomegalovirus exposure and HLA in healthy donors. Sequencing used immunoSEQ multiplex PCR; TCRdb keeps in-frame clones, though not all of them. The repertoire consists of 140,000 to 150,000 clones, with around four fifths occurring once and the leading ten covering roughly 3.5%. The specimen was PBMCs. Receptor source: a male donor in good health and CMV-seronegative. Each CDR3 is given with its conserved first and last residue. Fields, in order: CDR3 protein, CDR3 DNA, D gene, V gene, J gene, clone size. D genes are given only for firm matches. Size tells how often a clone was seen (once, few, many) or the class of an expanded clone, and some rows leave it out.

CDR3aa: CASSHPYNEQFF
CDR3nt: TGCGCCAGCAGCCATCCTTACAATGAGCAGTTCTTC
d_gene: .
v_gene: TRBV4-1
j_gene: TRBJ2-1
abundance: .

CDR3aa: CASRQNTEAFF
CDR3nt: TGCGCCAGCAGACAGAACACTGAAGCTTTCTTT
d_gene: .
v_gene: TRBV10-1
j_gene: TRBJ1-1
abundance: .

CDR3aa: CATSDRSSSNTQYF
CDR3nt: TGTGCCACGTCTGACAGGTCCTCATCTAATACGCAGTATTTT
d_gene: .
v_gene: TRBV28
j_gene: TRBJ2-3
abundance: .

CDR3aa: CATRRTGDNTEAFF
CDR3nt: TGTGCCACCAGAAGGACAGGCGACAACACTGAAGCTTTCTTT
d_gene: TRBD1
v_gene: TRBV27
j_gene: TRBJ1-1
abundance: once

CDR3aa: CASSLNRVDEQFF
CDR3nt: TGTGCCAGCAGCTTAAACAGGGTCGATGAGCAGTTCTTC
d_gene: .
v_gene: TRBV5-4
j_gene: TRBJ2-1
abundance: .

CDR3aa: CASSPKPGTGRTEAFF
CDR3nt: TGTGCCAGCAGCCCCAAACCCGGGACAGGGCGGACTGAAGCTTTCTTT
d_gene: TRBD1
v_gene: TRBV7-9
j_gene: TRBJ1-1
abundance: .

CDR3aa: CASSFRTGFGNEKLFF
CDR3nt: TGTGCCAGCAGCTTCCGGACAGGGTTTGGAAATGAAAAACTGTTTTTT
d_gene: TRBD1
v_gene: TRBV5-6
j_gene: TRBJ1-4
abundance: few

CDR3aa: CASSPEPGLRAFF
CDR3nt: TGTGCCAGCAGCCCAGAACCGGGACTGAGGGCTTTCTTT
d_gene: .
v_gene: TRBV7-3
j_gene: TRBJ1-1
abundance: .

CDR3aa: CASSLGREQYF
CDR3nt: TGTGCCAGCAGCTTGGGGCGCGAGCAGTACTTC
d_gene: .
v_gene: TRBV7-3
j_gene: TRBJ2-7
abundance: .

CDR3aa: CASSPSAVSNQPQHF
CDR3nt: TGTGCCAGCTCACCTTCCGCAGTAAGCAATCAGCCCCAGCATTTT
d_gene: .
v_gene: TRBV18
j_gene: TRBJ1-5
abundance: .

CDR3aa: CASSSDFTDTQYF
CDR3nt: TGTGCCAGCAGCTCGGACTTCACAGATACGCAGTATTTT
d_gene: .
v_gene: TRBV7-3
j_gene: TRBJ2-3
abundance: .

CDR3aa: CASGDRGSYEQYF
CDR3nt: TGTGCCAGCGGGGACAGGGGTTCCTACGAGCAGTACTTC
d_gene: TRBD1
v_gene: TRBV6-5
j_gene: TRBJ2-7
abundance: .

CDR3aa: CAISENPDRMNTEAFF
CDR3nt: TGTGCCATCAGTGAAAATCCGGACAGGATGAACACTGAAGCTTTCTTT
d_gene: TRBD1
v_gene: TRBV10-3
j_gene: TRBJ1-1
abundance: few

CDR3aa: CASSEGDSSYEQYF
CDR3nt: TGTGCCAGCAGTGAAGGGGACAGCTCCTACGAGCAGTACTTC
d_gene: TRBD1
v_gene: TRBV6-1
j_gene: TRBJ2-7
abundance: .

CDR3aa: CASSETGEAGYTF
CDR3nt: TGTGCCAGCAGTGAAACAGGGGAAGCTGGCTACACCTTC
d_gene: TRBD1
v_gene: TRBV25-1
j_gene: TRBJ1-2
abundance: .

CDR3aa: CASTKTGGSSYEQYF
CDR3nt: TGTGCCAGCACTAAAACAGGGGGGTCCTCCTACGAGCAGTACTTC
d_gene: TRBD1
v_gene: TRBV6-1
j_gene: TRBJ2-7
abundance: .

CDR3aa: CASSLSGSGVNTGELFF
CDR3nt: TGCGCCAGCAGCTTGTCGGGCTCGGGGGTTAACACCGGGGAGCTGTTTTTT
d_gene: .
v_gene: TRBV5-1
j_gene: TRBJ2-2
abundance: .

CDR3aa: CARSRGRAPPLKLFF
CDR3nt: TGTGCCAGGTCGAGGGGGAGGGCCCCGCCGTTGAAGCTGTTTTTT
d_gene: .
v_gene: TRBV11-2
j_gene: TRBJ2-2
abundance: .

CDR3aa: CASRPGTGRNNEQFF
CDR3nt: TGTGCCAGCAGACCCGGGACAGGGAGGAACAATGAGCAGTTCTTC
d_gene: TRBD1
v_gene: TRBV27
j_gene: TRBJ2-1
abundance: .

CDR3aa: CASSEFLTGSSYNSPLHF
CDR3nt: TGTGCCAGCAGTGAATTTTTGACGGGAAGCTCCTATAATTCACCCCTCCACTTT
d_gene: .
v_gene: TRBV25-1
j_gene: TRBJ1-6
abundance: once

CDR3aa: CASSQGDRIGNTIYF
CDR3nt: TGTGCCAGCAGCCAAGGAGACAGGATCGGGAACACCATATATTTT
d_gene: .
v_gene: TRBV4-2
j_gene: TRBJ1-3
abundance: .

CDR3aa: CASLTGLGTEAFF
CDR3nt: TGTGCCAGCCTGACAGGGCTCGGCACTGAAGCTTTCTTT
d_gene: TRBD1
v_gene: TRBV5-6
j_gene: TRBJ1-1
abundance: .

CDR3aa: CASSIRGNTIYF
CDR3nt: TGTGCCAGTAGTATTCGGGGAAACACCATATATTTT
d_gene: .
v_gene: TRBV19
j_gene: TRBJ1-3
abundance: few

CDR3aa: CASSFTRAGGPEELFF
CDR3nt: TGTGCCAGCAGCTTCACCCGGGCGGGAGGGCCAGAGGAGCTGTTTTTT
d_gene: TRBD2
v_gene: TRBV7-2
j_gene: TRBJ2-2
abundance: .

CDR3aa: CATSRDRERDTGELFF
CDR3nt: TGTGCCACCAGCAGAGATAGGGAGCGGGACACCGGGGAGCTGTTTTTT
d_gene: .
v_gene: TRBV15
j_gene: TRBJ2-2
abundance: few

CDR3aa: CASTETGSSYGYTF
CDR3nt: TGTGCCAGCACCGAGACAGGGTCGTCCTATGGCTACACCTTC
d_gene: TRBD1
v_gene: TRBV28
j_gene: TRBJ1-2
abundance: .

CDR3aa: CAIATGGGDEQFF
CDR3nt: TGTGCCATCGCGACGGGAGGAGGGGATGAGCAGTTCTTC
d_gene: TRBD2
v_gene: TRBV7-8
j_gene: TRBJ2-1
abundance: .

CDR3aa: CASSLMGGQGFTEAFF
CDR3nt: TGTGCCAGCAGCCTCATGGGGGGACAGGGGTTCACTGAAGCTTTCTTT
d_gene: TRBD1
v_gene: TRBV4-2
j_gene: TRBJ1-1
abundance: once

CDR3aa: CASSPGQNTEAFF
CDR3nt: TGTGCCAGCAGCCCTGGCCAGAACACTGAAGCTTTCTTT
d_gene: .
v_gene: TRBV7-9
j_gene: TRBJ1-1
abundance: .

CDR3aa: CATSRRQGETQYF
CDR3nt: TGTGCCACCAGCAGGCGACAGGGGGAGACCCAGTACTTC
d_gene: TRBD1
v_gene: TRBV15
j_gene: TRBJ2-5
abundance: .

CDR3aa: CASSHRESEQYF
CDR3nt: TGTGCCAGTAGTCACAGGGAATCCGAGCAGTACTTC
d_gene: .
v_gene: TRBV19
j_gene: TRBJ2-7
abundance: .

CDR3aa: CASIQGADKNIQYF
CDR3nt: TGTGCCAGCATTCAGGGGGCGGACAAAAACATTCAGTACTTC
d_gene: TRBD1
v_gene: TRBV2
j_gene: TRBJ2-4
abundance: .

CDR3aa: CASSFPRSSSGYTF
CDR3nt: TGTGCCAGCAGCTTCCCCAGGTCCAGTAGTGGCTACACCTTC
d_gene: .
v_gene: TRBV7-9
j_gene: TRBJ1-2
abundance: .

CDR3aa: CASSPSGTASYEQYF
CDR3nt: TGTGCCAGCAGTCCCTCAGGGACAGCCTCCTACGAGCAGTACTTC
d_gene: TRBD1
v_gene: TRBV28
j_gene: TRBJ2-7
abundance: .

CDR3aa: CASILGPLAGDTQYF
CDR3nt: TGTGCCAGCATCTTGGGTCCCTTAGCGGGAGATACGCAGTATTTT
d_gene: TRBD2
v_gene: TRBV6-1
j_gene: TRBJ2-3
abundance: .

CDR3aa: CASSLARDKSWEKLFF
CDR3nt: TGTGCCAGCAGCTTAGCAAGGGACAAGTCCTGGGAAAAACTGTTTTTT
d_gene: .
v_gene: TRBV7-8
j_gene: TRBJ1-4
abundance: .

CDR3aa: CAWRTSENTEAFF
CDR3nt: TGTGCCTGGAGGACTTCCGAGAACACTGAAGCTTTCTTT
d_gene: .
v_gene: TRBV30
j_gene: TRBJ1-1
abundance: .

CDR3aa: CASSLKDYSAGYTF
CDR3nt: TGTGCCAGCAGCTTAAAGGATTACAGTGCCGGCTACACCTTC
d_gene: .
v_gene: TRBV5-8
j_gene: TRBJ1-2
abundance: .

CDR3aa: CASSDSHYEQYF
CDR3nt: TGTGCCAGTAGTGACAGCCACTACGAGCAGTACTTC
d_gene: .
v_gene: TRBV19
j_gene: TRBJ2-7
abundance: .

CDR3aa: CASSVEASGNTIYF
CDR3nt: TGTGCCAGCAGCGTAGAAGCCTCTGGAAACACCATATATTTT
d_gene: .
v_gene: TRBV9
j_gene: TRBJ1-3
abundance: .

CDR3aa: CASSLRTSGRAYTGELFF
CDR3nt: TGTGCCAGCAGCTTAAGGACTAGCGGGAGGGCCTACACCGGGGAGCTGTTTTTT
d_gene: TRBD2
v_gene: TRBV7-9
j_gene: TRBJ2-2
abundance: .

CDR3aa: CASSQFQRERADTQYF
CDR3nt: TGCGCCAGCAGCCAATTTCAGCGGGAGAGGGCAGATACGCAGTATTTT
d_gene: TRBD2
v_gene: TRBV4-1
j_gene: TRBJ2-3
abundance: once

CDR3aa: CATSPRGYGTDTQYF
CDR3nt: TGTGCCACCTCGCCAAGGGGCTACGGCACAGATACGCAGTATTTT
d_gene: .
v_gene: TRBV9
j_gene: TRBJ2-3
abundance: .

CDR3aa: CASGDTEAFF
CDR3nt: TGTGCCAGCGGAGACACTGAAGCTTTCTTT
d_gene: .
v_gene: TRBV6-5
j_gene: TRBJ1-1
abundance: .

CDR3aa: CATSREGTSGNTDTQYF
CDR3nt: TGTGCCACCAGCAGAGAGGGGACTAGCGGTAACACAGATACGCAGTATTTT
d_gene: TRBD2
v_gene: TRBV15
j_gene: TRBJ2-3
abundance: .

CDR3aa: CASSFRQGGYTF
CDR3nt: TGTGCCAGCAGCTTCCGACAAGGTGGCTACACCTTC
d_gene: .
v_gene: TRBV7-8
j_gene: TRBJ1-2
abundance: .

CDR3aa: CASSYPQGRHYGYTF
CDR3nt: TGTGCCAGCAGCTATCCACAGGGGCGTCACTATGGCTACACCTTC
d_gene: TRBD1
v_gene: TRBV5-8
j_gene: TRBJ1-2
abundance: few

CDR3aa: CASSSPRDRGFF
CDR3nt: TGTGCCAGCAGTTCTCCCCGGGACAGAGGATTCTTC
d_gene: TRBD1
v_gene: TRBV6-6
j_gene: TRBJ2-1
abundance: .

CDR3aa: CATSRDLGGGGYTF
CDR3nt: TGTGCCACCAGCAGAGATTTGGGGGGGGGAGGCTACACCTTC
d_gene: .
v_gene: TRBV15
j_gene: TRBJ1-2
abundance: .

CDR3aa: CAWREQGEEQFF
CDR3nt: TGTGCCTGGAGAGAGCAGGGTGAAGAGCAGTTCTTC
d_gene: .
v_gene: TRBV30
j_gene: TRBJ2-1
abundance: .

CDR3aa: CASSRPTGLTGELFF
CDR3nt: TGTGCCAGCAGTCGCCCGACAGGCTTGACCGGGGAGCTGTTTTTT
d_gene: .
v_gene: TRBV6-5
j_gene: TRBJ2-2
abundance: .

CDR3aa: CASSDRDSPLDTQYF
CDR3nt: TGTGCCAGTAGTGACCGGGACTCACCCCTAGATACGCAGTATTTT
d_gene: .
v_gene: TRBV19
j_gene: TRBJ2-3
abundance: .

CDR3aa: CASSARDRESGANVLTF
CDR3nt: TGTGCCAGCAGCGCGCGAGACAGGGAATCTGGGGCCAACGTCCTGACTTTC
d_gene: TRBD1
v_gene: TRBV14
j_gene: TRBJ2-6
abundance: .

CDR3aa: CASSGSPGSYNEQFF
CDR3nt: TGTGCCAGCAGCGGAAGTCCAGGGTCCTACAATGAGCAGTTCTTC
d_gene: .
v_gene: TRBV9
j_gene: TRBJ2-1
abundance: .

CDR3aa: CASSHKGQGAFEQYF
CDR3nt: TGTGCCAGCAGCCACAAGGGACAGGGGGCATTCGAGCAGTACTTC
d_gene: TRBD1
v_gene: TRBV6-5
j_gene: TRBJ2-7
abundance: .